Sequencing of this T cell receptor beta chain was carried out in a study of Ad26.COV2.S vaccination and SARS-CoV-2 variants. Overall study: Ad26.COV2.S shots went into the muscle once or twice, 56 days apart.

Regarding the study as a whole: Vaccinees showed greater spike-specific TCR breadth than placebo recipients.

Comment on this clone: What it binds is not known.

Treatment noted: around 19 received Ad26.COV2.S at low or high dose, single or two shots; several received placebo; per-sample allocation not given. After the first vaccine or placebo injection, samples were drawn on day 63. It was Wuhan-strain SARS-CoV-2 spike that the Ad26 vaccine vector expressed. Generated by immunoSEQ multiplex PCR, the TCRdb table keeps only in-frame clones and is missing some. The data contain some 300,000 clones, over 80% of them seen just once; the ten biggest clones take up around 2%. The sample in question was peripheral blood, obtained in a trial of Ad26.COV2.S vaccine versus placebo. The clonotype originates from a person between 18 and 65 years old who received the Ad26.COV2.S COVID-19 vaccine or a placebo.

The CDR3 here is CASSLAAGEYNEQFF. The CDR3 DNA follows: TGCGCCAGCAGCTTGGCAGCGGGGGAATACAATGAGCAGTTCTTC. The chain combines TRBV5-1 with TRBJ2-1, with TRBD2 matching 8 bases. The V gene's germline CDR1 is SGHRS and CDR2 YFSETQ. The CDR3 totals 15 residues. V shed 0 bases, J shed 4 bases, and the junction held 3 bases outside the gene matches. Using reference TRBV5-1 and TRBJ2-1 for the parts outside the CDR3, the full variable domain is KAGVTQTPRYLIKTRGQQVTLSCSPISGHRSVSWYQQTPGQGLQFLFEYFSETQRNKGNFPGRFSGRQFSNSRSEMNVSTLELGDSALYLCASSLAAGEYNEQFFGPGTRLTVL.